A selection of T cell receptor beta chains follows, all from one sample in a study of blood T cell repertoires in COVID-19. Sequenced by immunoSEQ multiplex PCR; TCRdb stores in-frame clones only, minus some. This table has around 100,000 clones, about 85% appearing once. Material: peripheral blood. The receptors were sampled from a human donor in a cohort sampled during active COVID-19. The CDR3 runs from the conserved cysteine through the conserved F or W. A D gene is named only where the DNA matches it firmly. Not all rows give a size; the values are once, few, many and, for expanded clones, a class.

V	D	size	J	DNA	CDR3
TRBV4-1	-	-	TRBJ1-4	TGCGCCAGCAGCCGCCCCGGTGCGGGGGGAACAGATGAAAAACTGTTTTTT	CASSRPGAGGTDEKLFF
TRBV2	TRBD2	once	TRBJ2-2	TGTGCCAGCAGTGAAAGGCTAGCGGGAGCGGGCGGGGAGCTGTTTTTT	CASSERLAGAGGELFF
TRBV11-2	TRBD1	-	TRBJ1-6	TGTGCCAGCAGCCTACGGGACAGGGGAAATTCACCCCTCCACTTT	CASSLRDRGNSPLHF
TRBV18	-	-	TRBJ1-1	TGTGCCAGCTCGAGTCCTCTACAGGGTGAAGCTTTCTTT	CASSSPLQGEAFF
TRBV27	TRBD2	-	TRBJ2-1	TGTGCCAGCAGTCCGCCAACTAGCGGGAGTCGCAATGAGCAGTTCTTC	CASSPPTSGSRNEQFF
TRBV14	TRBD1	-	TRBJ2-5	TGTGCCAGCAGCACTCACAGGGGCCCTGGGGAGACCCAGTACTTC	CASSTHRGPGETQYF
TRBV11-2	-	once	TRBJ1-1	TGTGCCAGCAGCTTCGGGGGGAGGCTTGAAGCTTTCTTT	CASSFGGRLEAFF
TRBV4-3	TRBD2	-	TRBJ2-7	TGCGCCAGCAGCCGAGGGGAACCTAGCGGGAGGTACGAGCAGTACTTC	CASSRGEPSGRYEQYF
TRBV27	-	-	TRBJ1-2	TGTGCCAGCAGGACTCCTGGAGGGGTGGGCTACACCTTC	CASRTPGGVGYTF
TRBV9	-	-	TRBJ2-1	TGTGCCAGCAGCGTAGGAATAGTCGGCAATGAGCAGTTCTTC	CASSVGIVGNEQFF
TRBV12-3/TRBV12-4	TRBD1	-	TRBJ1-2	TGTGCCAGCGGGACAGGGGGGAGGTATGGCTACACCTTC	CASGTGGRYGYTF
TRBV5-8	TRBD2	-	TRBJ2-5	TGTGCCAGCTCCCGGGAGGTCAGGGAGACCCAGTACTTC	CASSREVRETQYF
TRBV2	TRBD2	-	TRBJ2-5	TGTGCCAGCAGCGGGACTAGTGGGGCCTTAGAGACCCAGTACTTC	CASSGTSGALETQYF
TRBV10-1	-	-	TRBJ2-3	TGCGCCAGCAGTGGAGCGGGAGATACGCAGTATTTT	CASSGAGDTQYF
TRBV2	TRBD1	-	TRBJ2-7	TGTGCCAGCCGAGAATTAACAGGGGAAATAGGCGAGCAGTACTTC	CASRELTGEIGEQYF
TRBV7-2	TRBD1	-	TRBJ1-3	TGTGCCAGCAGCTTAGCGATCGGACAGGGAGTAAACACCATATATTTT	CASSLAIGQGVNTIYF
TRBV27	TRBD1	-	TRBJ2-5	TGTGCCAGCAGGGGGACAGGGGTGACGGGATTGGAGACCCAGTACTTC	CASRGTGVTGLETQYF
TRBV21-1	-	-	TRBJ2-7	TGTGCCAGCAGCAAACCGGCAAGAACCGCGGGAGGCGAGCAGTACTTC	CASSKPARTAGGEQYF
TRBV6-1	-	few	TRBJ2-7	TGTGCCAGCAGTGAACATCGGGGGACTGGCGAGCAGTACTTC	CASSEHRGTGEQYF
TRBV5-1	-	-	TRBJ2-1	TGCGCCAGCAGCTTGGGTTCCAGCGGTTCCTACAATGAGCAGTTCTTC	CASSLGSSGSYNEQFF
TRBV30	TRBD1	once	TRBJ1-4	TGTGCCGGGGAGGACAGGGGGCAAACTAATGAAAAACTGTTTTTT	CAGEDRGQTNEKLFF
TRBV12-3/TRBV12-4	-	-	TRBJ1-3	TGTGCCAGCAGTTTGAGGGAAGGAAACACCATATATTTT	CASSLREGNTIYF
TRBV5-6	TRBD2	-	TRBJ2-5	TGTGCCAGCAGCTGGGGGGTAGCGGGAGGAGGAGAGACCCAGTACTTC	CASSWGVAGGGETQYF
TRBV10-3	-	-	TRBJ2-2	TGTGCCATCAGTGATGGGCAGGGTGTCGCCGGGGAGCTGTTTTTT	CAISDGQGVAGELFF
TRBV5-4	-	-	TRBJ2-1	TGTGCCAGCAGCTTGGCTTCCTTCTCCTACAATGAGCAGTTCTTC	CASSLASFSYNEQFF
TRBV6-5	TRBD2	-	TRBJ2-7	TGTGCCAGCAGGGAGGGAGGGGCGGACTACGAGCAGTACTTC	CASREGGADYEQYF
TRBV7-2	TRBD2	-	TRBJ2-3	TGTGCCAGCAGCCTCAAGACTAGCGGGGGTTTCCATAGCACAGATACGCAGTATTTT	CASSLKTSGGFHSTDTQYF